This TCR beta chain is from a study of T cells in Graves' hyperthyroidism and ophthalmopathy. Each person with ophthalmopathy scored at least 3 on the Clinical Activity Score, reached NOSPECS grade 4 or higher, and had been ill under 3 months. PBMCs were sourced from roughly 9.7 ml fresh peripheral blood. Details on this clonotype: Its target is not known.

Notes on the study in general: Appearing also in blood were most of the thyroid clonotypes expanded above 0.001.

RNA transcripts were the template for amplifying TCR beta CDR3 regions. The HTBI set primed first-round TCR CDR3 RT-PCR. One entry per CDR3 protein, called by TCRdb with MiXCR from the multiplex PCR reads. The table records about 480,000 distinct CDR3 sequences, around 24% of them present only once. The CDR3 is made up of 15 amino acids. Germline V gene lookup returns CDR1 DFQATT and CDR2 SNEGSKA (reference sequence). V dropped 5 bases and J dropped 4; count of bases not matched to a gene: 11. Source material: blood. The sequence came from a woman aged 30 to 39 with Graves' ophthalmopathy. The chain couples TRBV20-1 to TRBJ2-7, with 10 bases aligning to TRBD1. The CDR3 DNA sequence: TGCAGTGCTCAAGACCTGACAGGGGGCGGTTACGAGCAGTACTTC. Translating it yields CSAQDLTGGGYEQYF.